This T cell receptor (beta chain) derives from a study of blood T cell repertoires in COVID-19. Sequencing used immunoSEQ multiplex PCR; TCRdb keeps in-frame clones, though not all of them. The table shows 180,000 or so clones, with 80% to 90% occurring only once. This clone has just one count. V lost 2 bases and J lost 2; bases outside the gene matches: 3. The germline V gene has CDR1 SGHKS and CDR2 YYEKEE (reference sequence). CDR3 size: 15 residues. V and J are TRBV5-5 and TRBJ1-5; 8 bases align to TRBD1. The sample consisted of peripheral blood. The clonotype originates from a man in his forties with active or convalescent COVID-19. The CDR3 nucleotides are TGTGCCAGCAGCTTCACAGGGGGAGGCAATCAGCCCCAGCATTTT. Translating it yields CASSFTGGGNQPQHF.